This is a list of T cell receptor beta chains from one sample in a study of T cell responses to AZD1222 COVID-19 vaccine. Clones were read by immunoSEQ multiplex PCR, and TCRdb kept only the in-frame ones, dropping some. The sample holds roughly 100,000 clones, about four fifths seen once. Sequencing was performed on peripheral blood, taken on day 0 of AZD1222 vaccination. The receptors stem from an adult in good health. Both conserved end residues are part of each CDR3. Each record gives: J gene, D gene, clone size, V gene, CDR3 DNA, CDR3 protein. The D gene is left open where the match is weak. The size of a clone is reported for some rows only, either as once, few or many, or as a class for expanded clones.

>TRBJ1-6|TRBD1|.|TRBV12-3/TRBV12-4
TGTGCCAGCAGGCCGGGACAGAATTCACCCCTCCACTTT
CASRPGQNSPLHF
>TRBJ2-7|.|.|TRBV6-4
TGTGCTACGGCTGGGGGGACCGCTAAAATCTACGAGCAGTACTTC
CATAGGTAKIYEQYF
>TRBJ1-1|.|.|TRBV7-9
TGTGCCAGCAGGGGCAAAGTTGAAGCTTTCTTT
CASRGKVEAFF
>TRBJ1-1|.|.|TRBV3-1/TRBV3-2
TGTGCCAGCAGCCCAGGCCGGGGGGTGACCACTGAAGCTTTCTTT
CASSPGRGVTTEAFF
>TRBJ1-5|.|.|TRBV13
TGTGCCAGCAGCTTATGGGGTCAGCCCCAGCATTTT
CASSLWGQPQHF
>TRBJ2-4|.|once|TRBV27
TGTGCCAGCAGTTCTGGGGATTTCGGAAGCATTCAGTACTTC
CASSSGDFGSIQYF
>TRBJ1-1|.|.|TRBV12-3/TRBV12-4
TGTGCCAGCACCGACCAGGGACTGGGTGAAGCTTTCTTT
CASTDQGLGEAFF
>TRBJ1-1|.|once|TRBV6-5
TGTGCCAGCAGTTATTACACTGAAGCTTTCTTT
CASSYYTEAFF
>TRBJ2-4|.|.|TRBV7-9
TGTGCCAGCAGCTTAGGGGGGCTGACTGGTAACATTCAGTACTTC
CASSLGGLTGNIQYF
>TRBJ1-2|.|.|TRBV27
TGTGCCAGCAGTTCCGATAATACAGGCGGCTACACCTTC
CASSSDNTGGYTF
>TRBJ2-7|TRBD1|.|TRBV5-4
TGTGCCAGCAGTCGCGATTCCGGGACAGGGGGGAACTACGAGCAGTACTTC
CASSRDSGTGGNYEQYF
>TRBJ1-1|.|.|TRBV2
TGTGCCAGCAGTGAATACACTGAAGCTTTCTTT
CASSEYTEAFF
>TRBJ1-1|.|.|TRBV5-1
TGCGCCAGCATGCCACAGGTATCGAACACTGAAGCTTTCTTT
CASMPQVSNTEAFF
>TRBJ2-1|.|.|TRBV18
TGTGCCAGCACCGACAGCCTCTTCGGGAGTGAGCAGTTCTTC
CASTDSLFGSEQFF
>TRBJ2-1|.|.|TRBV4-3
TGCGCCAGCAGCCAAGATGACCGGTTCAATGAGCAGTTCTTC
CASSQDDRFNEQFF
>TRBJ2-3|TRBD1|.|TRBV6-1
TGTGCCAGCAGTGAGCAGGGGGCGAGCACAGATACGCAGTATTTT
CASSEQGASTDTQYF
>TRBJ1-2|.|.|TRBV6-2/TRBV6-3
TGTGCCAGCAGTTACTCACAGGGCTCGGGCTACACCTTC
CASSYSQGSGYTF
>TRBJ1-2|TRBD1|.|TRBV3-1/TRBV3-2
TGTGCCAGCAGTCTACTAGGGACAGTTGGCTACACCTTC
CASSLLGTVGYTF
>TRBJ1-5|.|.|TRBV6-6
TGTGCCAGCAGTCCTTGGGGCGGAACGTATAGCAATCAGCCCCAGCATTTT
CASSPWGGTYSNQPQHF
>TRBJ2-3|.|.|TRBV7-3
TGTGCCAGCAGCTTATCCCGAGTCGGGGATACGCAGTATTTT
CASSLSRVGDTQYF
>TRBJ2-6|.|.|TRBV7-9
TGTGCCAGCAGCAGGACTAACTCTGGGGCCAACGTCCTGACTTTC
CASSRTNSGANVLTF
>TRBJ2-7|.|.|TRBV11-2
TGTGCCAGCAGCTATTTAAGTTCTCGGTACGAGCAGTACTTC
CASSYLSSRYEQYF
>TRBJ2-7|.|.|TRBV6-5
TGTGCCAGCAGCACGGACAGAACCTACGAGCAGTACTTC
CASSTDRTYEQYF
>TRBJ1-6|.|.|TRBV20-1
TGCAGTGCTAGTCCCAGGGATTCACCCCTCCACTTT
CSASPRDSPLHF
>TRBJ1-6|TRBD1|once|TRBV27
TGTGCCAGCCGACCGACAGGGGGGGTTTTTTCACCCCTCCACTTT
CASRPTGGVFSPLHF
>TRBJ1-3|.|.|TRBV18
TGTGCCAGCTCACCCCGCCCGGACACACAACAAGGAAACACCATATATTTT
CASSPRPDTQQGNTIYF
>TRBJ1-4|TRBD1|.|TRBV28
TGTGCCAGCAGTCGACCTTTGACAGGGAATGAAAAACTGTTTTTT
CASSRPLTGNEKLFF
>TRBJ1-4|.|.|TRBV30
TGTGCCTGGAGCTTCAAGGGGCTCTCGGAAAAACTGTTTTTT
CAWSFKGLSEKLFF
>TRBJ1-6|TRBD1|.|TRBV5-1
TGCGCCAGCAGCTTGCGACAGGGGGATTCACCCCTCCACTTT
CASSLRQGDSPLHF
>TRBJ2-1|.|.|TRBV18
TGTGCCAGCTCATCCTCCGGGAATGAGCAGTTCTTC
CASSSSGNEQFF
>TRBJ2-5|.|.|TRBV30
TGTGCCTGGAGCGTTGGGGGGCCGCAAGAGACCCAGTACTTC
CAWSVGGPQETQYF
>TRBJ1-1|.|.|TRBV11-2
TGTGCCAGCAGCTCCTTGAGAGGGCCCCTGAACACTGAAGCTTTCTTT
CASSSLRGPLNTEAFF
>TRBJ1-1|.|.|TRBV7-3
TGTGCCAGCAGCTTATCCATCAGGGGAGAAGCTTTCTTT
CASSLSIRGEAFF
>TRBJ2-7|.|.|TRBV5-6
TGTGCCAGCAGCTTGGAACGGACCTACGAGCAGTACTTC
CASSLERTYEQYF
>TRBJ2-3|TRBD2|.|TRBV7-8
TGTGCCAGCAGCTTATTAGCGGGGGGGGATGCGCAGTATTTT
CASSLLAGGDAQYF
>TRBJ1-1|.|.|TRBV5-1
TGCGCCAGCAGCCCAACAGGGTATGAAGCTTTCTTT
CASSPTGYEAFF
>TRBJ1-2|.|.|TRBV5-4
TGTGCCAGCAGCTTGGTGGGCCGCGAAGCCAGCTATGGCTACACCTTC
CASSLVGREASYGYTF
>TRBJ1-2|.|.|TRBV9
TGTGCCAGCAGCCCTCTTGGGGGGAACTATGGCTACACCTTC
CASSPLGGNYGYTF
>TRBJ1-1|TRBD1|.|TRBV3-1/TRBV3-2
TGTGCCAGCAGCCAAGAAGGACAGGGGCACTGGGGGGCTGAAGCTTTCTTT
CASSQEGQGHWGAEAFF
>TRBJ2-5|.|.|TRBV29-1
TGCAGCGTTGCTTCCCAGACCCAGTACTTC
CSVASQTQYF
>TRBJ1-2|.|.|TRBV6-2/TRBV6-3
TGTGCCAGCAGTGAGCATTCGGGGGCTAACTATGGCTACACCTTC
CASSEHSGANYGYTF
>TRBJ1-3|.|.|TRBV4-3
TGCGCCAGCAGCCAAGGGTGGGATGGTGCCTACTCTGGAAACACCATATATTTT
CASSQGWDGAYSGNTIYF
>TRBJ2-3|TRBD2|.|TRBV7-2
TGTGCCAGCAGACCGGGACTAGCTGCAGACACGCAGTATTTT
CASRPGLAADTQYF
>TRBJ2-3|.|.|TRBV24-1
TGTGCCACCAAGGGGACGGGCACAGATACGCAGTATTTT
CATKGTGTDTQYF
>TRBJ1-1|TRBD1|.|TRBV7-6
TGTGCCAGCAGCAAAAGGACAGGGATGGGCACTGAAGCTTTCTTT
CASSKRTGMGTEAFF
>TRBJ1-4|TRBD1|.|TRBV4-1
TGCGCCAGCAGCCAGGCGGACAGGGCGGGGAATTATAATGAAAAACTGTTTTTT
CASSQADRAGNYNEKLFF
>TRBJ2-3|TRBD1|.|TRBV10-3
TGTGCCACCTCTGACCGGGACAGGGCCACAGATACGCAGTATTTT
CATSDRDRATDTQYF
>TRBJ1-1|.|.|TRBV5-1
TGCGCCAGCAGCTTGACGGTGAACACTGAAGCTTTCTTT
CASSLTVNTEAFF
>TRBJ2-7|.|.|TRBV18
TGTGCCAGCTCACCCTCGATGAGGGCCATCAAGTCGACTTGGCAGTACTTC
CASSPSMRAIKSTWQYF
>TRBJ1-1|.|.|TRBV30
TGTGCCTGGAGTGTACGGAATTTGATGAACACTGAAGCTTTCTTT
CAWSVRNLMNTEAFF
>TRBJ1-6|.|.|TRBV20-1
TGCAGTGCTAGTGTGGAGACTAATTCACCCCTCCACTTT
CSASVETNSPLHF
>TRBJ1-3|.|once|TRBV10-1
TGCGCCAGCAGTGAGTCGAGGGCTGGAAACACCATATATTTT
CASSESRAGNTIYF
>TRBJ2-3|TRBD2|.|TRBV7-2
TGTGCCAGCAGCTTAATGCGGGGGGGCACAGATACGCAGTATTTT
CASSLMRGGTDTQYF
>TRBJ2-7|TRBD1|.|TRBV6-6
TGTGCCAGCAGTCACAGGGGGACCCATACAACGCCCTCCTACGAGCAGTACTTC
CASSHRGTHTTPSYEQYF